The source of this T cell receptor beta chain is a study of blood T cell repertoires in COVID-19. Whole-study context: The United States, Italy and Spain supplied acute and convalescent COVID-19 samples. PBMCs, B-cell-depleted T cells, or T cells were the source of the cDNA or gDNA that made up the material.

The count of this clone is one. Authors' data handling: Amplified reference gene primers provided the basis for estimating nucleated cell counts. Sequencing was performed with immunoSEQ multiplex PCR; in TCRdb, only in-frame clones are kept and a portion is missing. The V and J calls and clone size are taken from that table; D and trimming were inferred from the DNA. Of 180,000 or so clones in the sample, 75% to 90% were seen once. The V gene's germline CDR1 is KGHSH and CDR2 LQKENI. The CDR3 contains 14 residues. V lost 2 bases and J 0 bases, leaving 6 bases between the germline ends. The V and J genes are TRBV18 and TRBJ2-3, with unresolved D. The sequenced material came from peripheral blood. This TCR derives from a woman aged 55 to 70 with acute or convalescent COVID-19. This CDR3 is CASSPVRSTDTQYF. The CDR3 nucleotides are TGTGCCAGCTCACCAGTTAGAAGCACAGATACGCAGTATTTT.